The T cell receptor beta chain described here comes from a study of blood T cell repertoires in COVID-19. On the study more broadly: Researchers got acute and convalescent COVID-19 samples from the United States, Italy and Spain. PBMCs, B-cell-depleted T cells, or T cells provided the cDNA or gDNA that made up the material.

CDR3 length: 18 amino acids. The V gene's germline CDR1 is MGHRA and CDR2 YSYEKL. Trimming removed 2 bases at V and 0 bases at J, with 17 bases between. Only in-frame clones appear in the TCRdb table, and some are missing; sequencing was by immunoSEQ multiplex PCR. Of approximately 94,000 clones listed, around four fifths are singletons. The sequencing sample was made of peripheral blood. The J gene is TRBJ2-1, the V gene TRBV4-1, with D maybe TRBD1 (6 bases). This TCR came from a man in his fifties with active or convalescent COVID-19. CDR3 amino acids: CASSQSYQGIGSYNEQFF. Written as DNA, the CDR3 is TGCGCCAGCAGCCAAAGTTACCAGGGGATTGGCTCCTACAATGAGCAGTTCTTC.